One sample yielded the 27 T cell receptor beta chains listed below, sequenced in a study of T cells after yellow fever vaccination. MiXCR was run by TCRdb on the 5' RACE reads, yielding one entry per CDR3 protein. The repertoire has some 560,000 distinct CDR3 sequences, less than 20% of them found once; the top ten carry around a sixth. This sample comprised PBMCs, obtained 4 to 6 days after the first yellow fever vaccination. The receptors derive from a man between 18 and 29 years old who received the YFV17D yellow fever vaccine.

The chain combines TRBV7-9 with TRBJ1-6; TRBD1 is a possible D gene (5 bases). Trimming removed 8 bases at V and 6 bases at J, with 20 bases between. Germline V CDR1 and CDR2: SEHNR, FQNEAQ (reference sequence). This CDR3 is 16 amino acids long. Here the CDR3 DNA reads TGTGCCAGCTCTCAGGGCCCGACTGGATTTAATTCACCCCTCCACTTT. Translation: CASSQGPTGFNSPLHF.

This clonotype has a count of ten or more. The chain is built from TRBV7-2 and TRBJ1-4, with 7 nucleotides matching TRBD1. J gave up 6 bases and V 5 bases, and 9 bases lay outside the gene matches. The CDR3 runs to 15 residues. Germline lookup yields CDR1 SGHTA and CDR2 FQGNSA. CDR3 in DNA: TGTGCCAGCAGCCCAGAGACAGGGAATTATGAAAAACTGTTTTTT. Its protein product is CASSPETGNYEKLFF.

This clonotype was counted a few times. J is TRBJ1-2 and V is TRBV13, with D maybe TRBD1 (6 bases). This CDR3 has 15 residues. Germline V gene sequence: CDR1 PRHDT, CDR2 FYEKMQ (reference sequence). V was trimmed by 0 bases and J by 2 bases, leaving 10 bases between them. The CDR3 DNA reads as TGTGCCAGCAGCTTAGGCCAGGGGATGAACTATGGCTACACCTTC. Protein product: CASSLGQGMNYGYTF.

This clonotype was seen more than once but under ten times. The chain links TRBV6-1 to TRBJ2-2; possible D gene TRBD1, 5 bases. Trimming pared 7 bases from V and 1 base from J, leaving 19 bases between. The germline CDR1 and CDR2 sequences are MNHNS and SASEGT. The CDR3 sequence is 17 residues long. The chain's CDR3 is CASIGSNQGVNTGELFF. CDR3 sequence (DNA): TGTGCCAGCATCGGTTCAAATCAAGGGGTGAACACCGGGGAGCTGTTTTTT.

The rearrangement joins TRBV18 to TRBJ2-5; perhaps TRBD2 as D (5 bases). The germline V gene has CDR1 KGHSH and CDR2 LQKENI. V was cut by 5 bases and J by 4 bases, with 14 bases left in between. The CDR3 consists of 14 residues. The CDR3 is CASSGKRERETQYF. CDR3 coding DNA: TGTGCCAGCTCAGGAAAAAGGGAGAGAGAGACCCAGTACTTC.

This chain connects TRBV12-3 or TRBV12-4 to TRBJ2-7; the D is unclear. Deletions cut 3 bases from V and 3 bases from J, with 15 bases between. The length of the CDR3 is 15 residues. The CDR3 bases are TGTGCCAGCAGTTTTTCCGGCAGAGAATTCTACGAGCAGTACTTC. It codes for CASSFSGREFYEQYF.

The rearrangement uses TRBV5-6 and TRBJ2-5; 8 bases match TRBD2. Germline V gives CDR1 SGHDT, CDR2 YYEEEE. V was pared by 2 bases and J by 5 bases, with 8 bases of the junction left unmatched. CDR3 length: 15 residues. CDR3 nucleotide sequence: TGTGCCAGCAGCTTACAACTAGCGGTCTGGGAGACCCAGTACTTC. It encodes CASSLQLAVWETQYF.

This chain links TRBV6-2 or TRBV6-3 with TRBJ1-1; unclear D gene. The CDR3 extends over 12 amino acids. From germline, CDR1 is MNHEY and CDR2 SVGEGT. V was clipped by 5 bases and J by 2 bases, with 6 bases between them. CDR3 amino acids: CASSDTNTEAFF. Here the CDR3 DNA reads TGTGCCAGCAGTGACACAAACACTGAAGCTTTCTTT.

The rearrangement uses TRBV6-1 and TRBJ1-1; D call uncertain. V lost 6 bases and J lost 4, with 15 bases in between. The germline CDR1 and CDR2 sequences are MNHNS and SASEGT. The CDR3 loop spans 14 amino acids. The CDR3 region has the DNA TGTGCCAGCAGACTTAATAGCGGCGGCACTGAAGCTTTCTTT. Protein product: CASRLNSGGTEAFF.

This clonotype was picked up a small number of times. The chain's CDR3 is CASSLNHVEGQETQYF. In DNA form, the CDR3 reads TGTGCCAGCAGCTTGAATCACGTAGAGGGCCAAGAGACCCAGTACTTC. The rearrangement joins TRBV5-4 to TRBJ2-5; D may be TRBD2 (5 bases). Germline V gene sequence: CDR1 SGHNT, CDR2 YYREEE (reference sequence). The CDR3 is 16 amino acids. V gave up 1 base and J gave up 1 base, with 14 bases separating them.

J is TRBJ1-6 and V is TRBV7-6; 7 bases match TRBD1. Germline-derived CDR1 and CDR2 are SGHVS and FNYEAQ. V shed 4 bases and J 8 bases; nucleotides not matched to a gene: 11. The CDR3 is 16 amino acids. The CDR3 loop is CASSSQTGTAHSPLHF. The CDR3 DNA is TGTGCCAGCAGCTCGCAAACCGGGACAGCACATTCACCCCTCCACTTT.

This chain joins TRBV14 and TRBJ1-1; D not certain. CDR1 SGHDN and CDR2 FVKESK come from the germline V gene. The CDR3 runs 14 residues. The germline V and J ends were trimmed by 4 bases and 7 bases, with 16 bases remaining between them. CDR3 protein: CASSPTGLQGEAFF. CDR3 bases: TGTGCCAGCAGCCCCACGGGCCTCCAAGGTGAAGCTTTCTTT.

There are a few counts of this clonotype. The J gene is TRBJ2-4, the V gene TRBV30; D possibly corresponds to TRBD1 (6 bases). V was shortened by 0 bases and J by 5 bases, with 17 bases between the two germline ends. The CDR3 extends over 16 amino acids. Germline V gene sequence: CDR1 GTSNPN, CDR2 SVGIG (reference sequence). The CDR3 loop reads CAWSVRHPTGQNIQYF. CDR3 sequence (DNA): TGTGCCTGGAGTGTACGTCATCCGACAGGACAAAACATTCAGTACTTC.

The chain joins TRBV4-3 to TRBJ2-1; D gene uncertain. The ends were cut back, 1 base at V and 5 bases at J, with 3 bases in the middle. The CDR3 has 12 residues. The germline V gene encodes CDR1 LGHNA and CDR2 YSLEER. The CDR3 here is CASSQGHNEQFF. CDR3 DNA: TGCGCCAGCAGCCAAGGTCACAATGAGCAGTTCTTC.

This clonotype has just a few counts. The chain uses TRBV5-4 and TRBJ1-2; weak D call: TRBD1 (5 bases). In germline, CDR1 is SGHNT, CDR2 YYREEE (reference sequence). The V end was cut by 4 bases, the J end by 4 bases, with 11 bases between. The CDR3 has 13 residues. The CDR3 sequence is CASSASRAYGYTF. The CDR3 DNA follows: TGTGCCAGCAGCGCTTCCAGGGCCTATGGCTACACCTTC. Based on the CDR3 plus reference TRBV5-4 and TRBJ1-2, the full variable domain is ETGVTQSPTHLIKTRGQQVTLRCSSQSGHNTVSWYQQALGQGPQFIFQYYREEENGRGNFPPRFSGLQFPNYSSELNVNALELDDSALYLCASSASRAYGYTFGSGTRLTVV.

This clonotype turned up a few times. The CDR3 bases are TGTGCCAGCAGCCCACGACTAGCGGGGGGGCCTTCGGCAGATACGCAGTATTTT. Translation gives CASSPRLAGGPSADTQYF. The chain has TRBV9 and TRBJ2-3; 14 positions agree with TRBD2. J gave up 4 bases and V 4 bases, and 11 bases lay outside the gene matches. Germline V gene lookup returns CDR1 SGDLS and CDR2 YYNGEE. The CDR3 runs to 18 residues.

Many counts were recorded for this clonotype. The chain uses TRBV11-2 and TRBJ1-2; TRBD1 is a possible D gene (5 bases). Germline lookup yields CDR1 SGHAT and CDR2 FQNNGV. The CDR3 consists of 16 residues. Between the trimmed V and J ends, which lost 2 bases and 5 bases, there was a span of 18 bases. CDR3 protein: CASSLYRGLEVYGYTF. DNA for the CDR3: TGTGCCAGCAGCTTATATCGGGGGTTGGAGGTTTATGGCTACACCTTC. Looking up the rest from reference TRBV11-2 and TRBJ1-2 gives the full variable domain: EAGVAQSPRYKIIEKRQSVAFWCNPISGHATLYWYQQILGQGPKLLIQFQNNGVVDDSQLPKDRFSAERLKGVDSTLKIQPAKLEDSAVYLCASSLYRGLEVYGYTFGSGTRLTVV.

The CDR3 DNA reads as TGTGCCAGCAGTTTTGACACGTTCTCCTACGAGCAGTACTTC. Encoded protein: CASSFDTFSYEQYF. The chain employs TRBV12-3 or TRBV12-4 and TRBJ2-7; D gene uncertain. The CDR3 extends over 14 amino acids. Trimming left V 3 bases short and J 0 bases short, with 9 bases between.

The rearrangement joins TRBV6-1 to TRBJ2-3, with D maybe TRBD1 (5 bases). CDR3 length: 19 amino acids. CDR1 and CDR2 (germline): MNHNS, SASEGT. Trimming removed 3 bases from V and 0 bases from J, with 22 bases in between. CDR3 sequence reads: CASSDENRIGAPSTDTQYF. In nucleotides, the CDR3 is TGTGCCAGCAGTGATGAGAACAGGATAGGCGCCCCTAGCACAGATACGCAGTATTTT.

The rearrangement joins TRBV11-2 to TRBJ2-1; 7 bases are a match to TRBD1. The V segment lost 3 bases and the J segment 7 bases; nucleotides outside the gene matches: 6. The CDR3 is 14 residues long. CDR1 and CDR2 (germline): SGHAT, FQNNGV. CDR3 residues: CASSLWDRWNEQFF. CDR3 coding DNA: TGTGCCAGCAGCTTGTGGGACAGATGGAATGAGCAGTTCTTC.

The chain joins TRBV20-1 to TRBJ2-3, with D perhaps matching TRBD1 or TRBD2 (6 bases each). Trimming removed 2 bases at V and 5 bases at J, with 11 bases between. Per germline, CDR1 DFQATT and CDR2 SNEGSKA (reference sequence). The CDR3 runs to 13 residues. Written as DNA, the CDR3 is TGCAGTGCTAGAATGGGGGGCGTAGATACGCAGTATTTT. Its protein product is CSARMGGVDTQYF.

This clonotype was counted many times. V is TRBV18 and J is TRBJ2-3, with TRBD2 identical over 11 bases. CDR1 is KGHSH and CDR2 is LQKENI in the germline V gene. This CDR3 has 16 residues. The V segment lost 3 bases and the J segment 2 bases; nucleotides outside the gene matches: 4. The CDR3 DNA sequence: TGTGCCAGCTCACCTAGACTAGCGGGGAACACAGATACGCAGTATTTT. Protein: CASSPRLAGNTDTQYF.

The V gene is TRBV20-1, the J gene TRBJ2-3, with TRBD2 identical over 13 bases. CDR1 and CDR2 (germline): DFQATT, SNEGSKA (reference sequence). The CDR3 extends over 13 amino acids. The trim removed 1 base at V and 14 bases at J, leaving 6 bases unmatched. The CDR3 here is CSARGTSGGQGYF. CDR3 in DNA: TGCAGTGCTAGAGGGACTAGCGGGGGCCAGGGGTATTTT.

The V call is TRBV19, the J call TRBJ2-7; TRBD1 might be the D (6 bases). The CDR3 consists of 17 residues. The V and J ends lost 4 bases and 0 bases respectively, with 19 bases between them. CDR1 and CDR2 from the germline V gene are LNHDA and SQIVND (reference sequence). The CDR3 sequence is CASSTRRGQFPSYEQYF. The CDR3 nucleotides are TGTGCCAGTAGTACCAGGCGAGGACAGTTCCCCTCCTACGAGCAGTACTTC.

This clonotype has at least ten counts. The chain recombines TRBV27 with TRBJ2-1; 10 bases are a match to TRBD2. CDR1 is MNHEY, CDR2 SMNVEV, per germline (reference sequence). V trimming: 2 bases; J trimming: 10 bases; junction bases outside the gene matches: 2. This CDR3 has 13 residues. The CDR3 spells CASSLVAGGEQFF. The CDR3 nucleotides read TGTGCCAGCAGTTTAGTAGCGGGGGGCGAGCAGTTCTTC.

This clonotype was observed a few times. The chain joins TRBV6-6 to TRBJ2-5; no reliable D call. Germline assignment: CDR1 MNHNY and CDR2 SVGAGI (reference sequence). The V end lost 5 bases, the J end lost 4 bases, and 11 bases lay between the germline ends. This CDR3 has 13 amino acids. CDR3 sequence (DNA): TGTGCCAGCAGTCCAACGTGGGGAGAGACCCAGTACTTC. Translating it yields CASSPTWGETQYF.

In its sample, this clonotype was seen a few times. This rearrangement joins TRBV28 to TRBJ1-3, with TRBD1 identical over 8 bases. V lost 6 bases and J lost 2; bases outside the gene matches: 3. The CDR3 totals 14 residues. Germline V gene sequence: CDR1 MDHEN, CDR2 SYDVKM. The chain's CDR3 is CASRGQVAGNTIYF. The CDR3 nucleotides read TGTGCCAGCAGGGGACAGGTCGCTGGAAACACCATATATTTT.